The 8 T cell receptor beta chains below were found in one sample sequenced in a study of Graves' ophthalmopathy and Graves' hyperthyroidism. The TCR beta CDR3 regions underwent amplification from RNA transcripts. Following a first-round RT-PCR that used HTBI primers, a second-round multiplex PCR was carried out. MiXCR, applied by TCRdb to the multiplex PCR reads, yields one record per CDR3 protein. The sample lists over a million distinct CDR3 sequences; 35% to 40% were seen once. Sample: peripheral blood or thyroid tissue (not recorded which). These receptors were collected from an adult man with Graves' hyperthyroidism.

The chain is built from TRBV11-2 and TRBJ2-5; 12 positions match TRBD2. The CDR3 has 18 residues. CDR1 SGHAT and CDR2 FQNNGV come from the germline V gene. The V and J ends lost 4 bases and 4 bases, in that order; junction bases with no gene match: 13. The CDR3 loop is CASSSGLAGTGGSETQYF. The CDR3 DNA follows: TGTGCCAGCAGCTCAGGACTAGCGGGAACAGGGGGGTCAGAGACCCAGTACTTC. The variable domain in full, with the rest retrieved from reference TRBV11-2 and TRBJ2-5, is EAGVAQSPRYKIIEKRQSVAFWCNPISGHATLYWYQQILGQGPKLLIQFQNNGVVDDSQLPKDRFSAERLKGVDSTLKIQPAKLEDSAVYLCASSSGLAGTGGSETQYFGPGTRLLVL.

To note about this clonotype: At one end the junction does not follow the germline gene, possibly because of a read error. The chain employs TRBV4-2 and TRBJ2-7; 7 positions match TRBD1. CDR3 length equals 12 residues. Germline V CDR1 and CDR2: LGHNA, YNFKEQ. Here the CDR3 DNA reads TGTGCCAGCAGCCAAACAGGGGAAGAGCATTACTTC. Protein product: CASSQTGEEHYF.

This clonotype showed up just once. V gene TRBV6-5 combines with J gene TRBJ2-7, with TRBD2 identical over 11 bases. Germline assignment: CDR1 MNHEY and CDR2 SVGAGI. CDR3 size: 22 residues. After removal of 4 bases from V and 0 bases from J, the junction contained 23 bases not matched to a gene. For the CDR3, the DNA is TGTGCCAGCAGTTTCAGGACAGCGGGAGAAAGACTAGCGGGGCAACTCTCCTACGAGCAGTACTTC. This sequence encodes CASSFRTAGERLAGQLSYEQYF.

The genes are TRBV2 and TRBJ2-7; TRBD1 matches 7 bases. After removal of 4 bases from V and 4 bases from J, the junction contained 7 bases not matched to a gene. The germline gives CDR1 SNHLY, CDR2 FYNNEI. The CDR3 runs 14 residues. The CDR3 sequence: CASSVTGTEYEQYF. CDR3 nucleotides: TGTGCCAGCAGTGTCACCGGGACAGAATACGAGCAGTACTTC.

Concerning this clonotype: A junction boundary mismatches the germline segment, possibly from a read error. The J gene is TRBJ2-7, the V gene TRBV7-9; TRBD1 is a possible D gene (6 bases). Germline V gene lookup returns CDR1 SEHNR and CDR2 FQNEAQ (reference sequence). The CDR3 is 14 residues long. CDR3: CAGSSRDRNYEQYF. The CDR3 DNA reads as TGTGCCGGCAGCTCCCGCGACAGGAACTACGAGCAGTACTTC.

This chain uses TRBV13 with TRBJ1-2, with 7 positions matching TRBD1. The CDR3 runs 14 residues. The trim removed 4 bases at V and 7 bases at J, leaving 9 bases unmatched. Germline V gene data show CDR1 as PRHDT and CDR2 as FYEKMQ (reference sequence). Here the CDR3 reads CASSSGTEVSGYTF. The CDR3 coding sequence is TGTGCCAGCAGCTCCGGGACAGAGGTCTCTGGCTACACCTTC.

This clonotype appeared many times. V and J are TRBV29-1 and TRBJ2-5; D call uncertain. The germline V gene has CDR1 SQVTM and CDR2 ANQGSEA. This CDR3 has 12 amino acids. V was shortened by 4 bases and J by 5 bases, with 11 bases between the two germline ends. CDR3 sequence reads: CSVGLQLETQYF. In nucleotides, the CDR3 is TGCAGCGTTGGTTTGCAGCTGGAGACCCAGTACTTC.

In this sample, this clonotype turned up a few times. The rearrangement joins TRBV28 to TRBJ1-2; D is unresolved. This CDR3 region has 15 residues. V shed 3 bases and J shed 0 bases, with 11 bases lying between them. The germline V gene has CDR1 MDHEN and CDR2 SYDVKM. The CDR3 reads CASSLARSANYGYTF. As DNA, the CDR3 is TGTGCCAGCAGTTTGGCACGGTCAGCTAACTATGGCTACACCTTC.